The 21 T cell receptor beta chains presented below share a single source sample, sequenced in a study of early T cells in non-severe SARS-CoV-2 infection. Each CDR3 protein is one row after TCRdb ran MiXCR on the 5' RACE reads. The sample holds approximately 69,000 distinct CDR3 sequences, approximately 12% seen once. The source material was whole blood. These receptors came from an adult who was a healthcare worker with PCR-confirmed SARS-CoV-2 infection or an uninfected control (not recorded which).

This clonotype was recorded many times. CDR3 amino acids: CASSLLGYGQPQHF. Here the CDR3 DNA reads TGTGCCAGCAGCTTATTGGGTTACGGGCAGCCCCAGCATTTT. The rearrangement uses TRBV7-2 and TRBJ1-5; no clear D. The CDR3 runs to 14 residues. V was pared by 2 bases and J by 7 bases, with 12 bases between. The germline CDR1 and CDR2 sequences are SGHTA and FQGNSA.

The chain joins TRBV6-1 to TRBJ2-7, with 12 bases lining up with TRBD2. This CDR3 comprises 14 residues. V was pared by 7 bases and J by 2 bases, with 3 bases of the junction left unmatched. Looked up from germline, CDR1 is MNHNS and CDR2 is SASEGT. The CDR3 region is CASNRLAGAYEQYF. Written as DNA, the CDR3 is TGTGCCAGCAACCGACTAGCGGGGGCCTACGAGCAGTACTTC.

J is TRBJ1-2 and V is TRBV30; 7 nucleotides match TRBD1. V was clipped by 4 bases and J by 1 base; unmatched bases: 0. The germline V gene has CDR1 GTSNPN and CDR2 SVGIG (reference sequence). The CDR3 has 12 amino acids. In nucleotides, the CDR3 is TGTGCCTGGACAGGGGGTAACTATGGCTACACCTTC. Translating it yields CAWTGGNYGYTF.

This chain uses TRBV5-1 with TRBJ2-3, with a possible D match to TRBD1 (5 bases). Germline lookup yields CDR1 SGHRS and CDR2 YFSETQ. The CDR3 extends over 14 amino acids. V lost 1 base and J lost 1, with 7 bases in between. The CDR3 loop reads CASSLLGRTDTQYF. DNA for the CDR3: TGCGCCAGCAGCTTGTTGGGGCGCACAGATACGCAGTATTTT.

This clonotype turned up a few times. The chain is built from TRBV10-3 and TRBJ2-3, with a tentative D call TRBD2 (7 bases). The V gene's germline CDR1 is ENHRY and CDR2 SYGVKD. This CDR3 is built from 15 residues. V lost 3 bases, J lost 3 bases, and 13 bases lay in between. CDR3 nucleotide sequence: TGTGCCATCAGTGATGGCGGGGGCCAGACAGATACGCAGTATTTT. Protein sequence: CAISDGGGQTDTQYF.

The chain is built from TRBV6-6 and TRBJ2-2; D is perhaps TRBD1 or TRBD2 (5 bases each). The CDR3 covers 16 residues. Trimming shortened V by 4 bases and J by 4 bases, and 16 bases separated the two germline ends. Germline V lookup: CDR1 MNHNY, CDR2 SVGAGI (reference sequence). This CDR3 reads CASSFPRDLPTGELFF. The CDR3, as DNA: TGTGCCAGCAGTTTTCCTCGGGACCTACCCACCGGGGAGCTGTTTTTT.

At least ten counts were recorded for this clonotype. The chain couples TRBV29-1 to TRBJ2-5; a possible D gene is TRBD2 (6 bases). From germline, CDR1 is SQVTM and CDR2 ANQGSEA. This CDR3 spans 12 amino acids. V shed 4 bases and J shed 5 bases, with 11 bases lying between them. CDR3 in DNA: TGCAGCGTTGGAGGGGACTTGGAGACCCAGTACTTC. This gives the protein CSVGGDLETQYF.

V is TRBV6-6 and J is TRBJ2-7, with D perhaps matching TRBD1 or TRBD2 (5 bases each). The CDR3 runs to 13 residues. Germline-derived CDR1 and CDR2 are MNHNY and SVGAGI (reference sequence). V gave up 1 base and J gave up 5 bases, with 9 bases separating them. CDR3 sequence: CASSYWGFDEQYF. The CDR3, as DNA: TGTGCCAGCAGTTACTGGGGGTTCGACGAGCAGTACTTC.

The V gene is TRBV9, the J gene TRBJ2-1, with D maybe TRBD2 (7 bases). The germline V gene encodes CDR1 SGDLS and CDR2 YYNGEE. The CDR3 loop spans 15 amino acids. The V gene lost 5 bases and the J gene lost 4 bases, with 16 bases spanning the gap. As DNA, the CDR3 is TGTGCCAGCAGTAAAACGGGGGGCCCTTACAATGAGCAGTTCTTC. Its translation: CASSKTGGPYNEQFF.

The sample holds a few counts of this clonotype. V and J are TRBV20-1 and TRBJ1-1; possible D gene TRBD1, 6 bases. The CDR3 sequence is 13 residues long. Trimming shortened V by 1 base and J by 1 base, and 7 bases separated the two germline ends. CDR1 is DFQATT and CDR2 is SNEGSKA in the germline V gene (reference sequence). The CDR3 coding sequence is TGCAGTGCTAGAGTGGGACAGAACACTGAAGCTTTCTTT. Encoded protein: CSARVGQNTEAFF.

This clonotype was counted many times. The rearrangement uses TRBV29-1 and TRBJ2-1; possibly TRBD2 for D (6 bases). The CDR3 is made up of 13 amino acids. The germline V and J ends were trimmed by 5 bases and 4 bases, with 12 bases remaining between them. Germline V gene sequence: CDR1 SQVTM, CDR2 ANQGSEA. CDR3 sequence reads: CSVSSAGYNEQFF. In nucleotides, the CDR3 is TGCAGCGTTTCTAGCGCCGGGTACAATGAGCAGTTCTTC.

This clonotype was counted a single time. The chain is built from TRBV5-6 and TRBJ1-2; D gene unclear. The CDR3 runs 15 residues. The V gene's germline CDR1 is SGHDT and CDR2 YYEEEE. V was clipped by 1 base and J by 1 base, with 11 bases between them. CDR3 amino acids: CASSLYNSHNYGYTF. The CDR3 DNA reads as TGTGCCAGCAGCTTGTACAACTCTCATAACTATGGCTACACCTTC.

At least ten counts were recorded for this clonotype. At one end, the junction sequence differs from germline, possibly due to a read error. The chain has TRBV11-2 and TRBJ2-1; either TRBD1 or TRBD2 may supply D (6 bases each). Germline CDR1 SGHAT, CDR2 FQNNGV. This CDR3 is built from 14 residues. The CDR3: CASSRGASFNEQFF. In nucleotides, the CDR3 is TGTGCCAGCAGCAGGGGGGCTTCCTTCAATGAGCAGTTCTTC.

The J gene is TRBJ1-6, the V gene TRBV12-3 or TRBV12-4; D perhaps matches TRBD1 (6 bases). Trimming cost V 3 bases and J 9 bases, with 9 bases left between them. This CDR3 spans 13 amino acids. The CDR3 nucleotides are TGTGCCAGCAGTTTCAGGGGATCTTCACCCCTCCACTTT. Amino acids: CASSFRGSSPLHF.

This clonotype has only a few counts. V and J are TRBV5-1 and TRBJ2-3; unclear D gene. Deletions cut 0 bases from V and 2 bases from J, with 7 bases between. Germline-derived CDR1 and CDR2 are SGHRS and YFSETQ. The CDR3 length is 14 residues. The CDR3 coding sequence is TGCGCCAGCAGCTTGGGTGTGAACACAGATACGCAGTATTTT. It translates to CASSLGVNTDTQYF.

Many counts were recorded for this clonotype. The genes are TRBV18 and TRBJ1-3, with a weak D call TRBD1 (5 bases). Per the germline V gene, CDR1 is KGHSH and CDR2 is LQKENI. V was cut by 3 bases and J by 2 bases, with 11 bases left in between. This CDR3 contains 15 residues. CDR3 amino acids: CASSPARDPGNTIYF. The CDR3, as DNA: TGTGCCAGCTCACCGGCCAGGGACCCTGGAAACACCATATATTTT.

V gene TRBV6-1 combines with J gene TRBJ2-2; D might be TRBD2 (6 bases). V gave up 3 bases and J gave up 1 base, with 9 bases separating them. This CDR3 has 15 residues. The germline V gene has CDR1 MNHNS and CDR2 SASEGT. The CDR3 sequence: CASSERGLNTGELFF. The CDR3 nucleotides read TGTGCCAGCAGTGAGCGGGGATTGAACACCGGGGAGCTGTTTTTT.

The chain links TRBV7-8 to TRBJ2-7; 7 bases align to TRBD1. Per the germline V gene, CDR1 is SGHVS and CDR2 is FQNEAQ. The CDR3 sequence is 14 residues long. V was pared by 1 base and J by 5 bases, with 5 bases of the junction left unmatched. For the CDR3, the DNA is TGTGCCAGCAGCTTAGAAGGGGGCTTCCACGAGCAGTACTTC. It translates to CASSLEGGFHEQYF.

This clonotype was seen ten or more times. The genes are TRBV18 and TRBJ1-3, with D hard to call. Germline CDR1 is KGHSH and CDR2 is LQKENI. The CDR3 consists of 18 residues. V was trimmed by 3 bases and J by 0 bases, leaving 18 bases between them. The CDR3 is CASSPRDVGRASGNTIYF. The CDR3 DNA is TGTGCCAGCTCACCCCGCGATGTCGGACGAGCCTCTGGAAACACCATATATTTT. Variable domain in full (rest from reference TRBV18 and TRBJ1-3): NAGVMQNPRHLVRRRGQEARLRCSPMKGHSHVYWYRQLPEEGLKFMVYLQKENIIDESGMPKERFSAEFPKEGPSILRIQQVVRGDSAAYFCASSPRDVGRASGNTIYFGEGSWLTVV.

The V call is TRBV5-1, the J call TRBJ1-1; D uncertain. This CDR3 is built from 16 residues. The germline CDR1 and CDR2 sequences are SGHRS and YFSETQ. V was pared by 4 bases and J by 0 bases, with 16 bases between. The DNA for the CDR3 is TGCGCCAGCAGCGTTGCTGGAGTACTTATGAACACTGAAGCTTTCTTT. This translates into CASSVAGVLMNTEAFF.

This clonotype was seen a handful of times. This rearrangement joins TRBV7-2 to TRBJ2-7, with D hard to call. The CDR3 is 14 residues long. Trimming shortened V by 5 bases and J by 1 base, and 12 bases separated the two germline ends. Germline V CDR1 and CDR2: SGHTA, FQGNSA. The CDR3 region has the DNA TGTGCCAGCAGCCCCCGTAAGGGTTCCTACGAGCAGTACTTC. Translation: CASSPRKGSYEQYF.